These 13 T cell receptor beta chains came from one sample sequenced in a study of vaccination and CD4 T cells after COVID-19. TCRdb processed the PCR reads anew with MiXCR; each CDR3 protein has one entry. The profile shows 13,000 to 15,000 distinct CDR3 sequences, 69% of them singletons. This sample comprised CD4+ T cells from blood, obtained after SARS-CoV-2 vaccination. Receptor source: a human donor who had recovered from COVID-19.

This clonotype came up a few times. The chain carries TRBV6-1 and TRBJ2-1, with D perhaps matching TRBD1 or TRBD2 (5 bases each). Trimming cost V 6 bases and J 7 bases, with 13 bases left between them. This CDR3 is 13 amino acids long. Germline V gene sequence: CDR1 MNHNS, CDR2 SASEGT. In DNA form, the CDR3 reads TGTGCCAGCAGGATACGTTGGGGGAATGAGCAGTTCTTC. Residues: CASRIRWGNEQFF.

CDR3 sequence reads: CASSLPAGELFF. CDR3 nucleotides: TGTGCCAGCAGCTTACCCGCCGGGGAGCTGTTTTTT. The chain links TRBV7-9 to TRBJ2-2, with unresolved D. The V and J ends lost 2 bases and 6 bases respectively, with 4 bases between them. The CDR3 consists of 12 residues. The germline V gene encodes CDR1 SEHNR and CDR2 FQNEAQ (reference sequence).

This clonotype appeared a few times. Here the CDR3 reads CSARATGQRTQYF. DNA of the CDR3: TGCAGTGCTAGAGCGACAGGGCAGAGAACCCAGTACTTC. The chain has TRBV20-1 and TRBJ2-5, with 7 bases matching TRBD1. The CDR3 extends over 13 amino acids. Germline CDR1 is DFQATT and CDR2 is SNEGSKA (reference sequence). Germline trimming cut 1 base from V and 8 bases from J; bases unmatched to any gene: 7.

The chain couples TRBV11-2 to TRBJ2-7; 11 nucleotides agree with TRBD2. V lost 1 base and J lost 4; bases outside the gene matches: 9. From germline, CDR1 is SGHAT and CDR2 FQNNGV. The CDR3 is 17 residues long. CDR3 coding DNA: TGTGCCAGCAGCTTAGGGGTAGCGGGAGGGCGGTCGTACGAGCAGTACTTC. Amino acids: CASSLGVAGGRSYEQYF.

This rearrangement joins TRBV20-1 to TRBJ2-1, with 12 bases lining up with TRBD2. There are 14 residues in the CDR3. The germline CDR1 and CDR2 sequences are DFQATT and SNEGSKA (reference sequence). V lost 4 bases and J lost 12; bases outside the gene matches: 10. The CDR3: CSAKPGLAGEGQFF. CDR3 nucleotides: TGCAGTGCTAAACCGGGACTAGCGGGTGAGGGGCAGTTCTTC.

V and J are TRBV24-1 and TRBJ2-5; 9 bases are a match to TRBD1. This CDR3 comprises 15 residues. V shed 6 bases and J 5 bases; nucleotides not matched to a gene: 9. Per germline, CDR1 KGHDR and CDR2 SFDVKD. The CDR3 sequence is CATSKGQGALETQYF. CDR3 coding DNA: TGTGCCACCAGTAAGGGACAGGGTGCATTGGAGACCCAGTACTTC.

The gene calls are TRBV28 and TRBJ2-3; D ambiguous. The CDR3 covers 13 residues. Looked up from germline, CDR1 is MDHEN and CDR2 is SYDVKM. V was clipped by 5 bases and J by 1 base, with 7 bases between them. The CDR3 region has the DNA TGTGCCAGCAGTGGAATGGGCACAGATACGCAGTATTTT. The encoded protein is CASSGMGTDTQYF.

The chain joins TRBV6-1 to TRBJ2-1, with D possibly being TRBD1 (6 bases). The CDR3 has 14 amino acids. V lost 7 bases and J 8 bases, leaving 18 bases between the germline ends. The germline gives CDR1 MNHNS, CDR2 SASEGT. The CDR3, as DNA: TGTGCCAGCACCTCTTGGGGGCCGAGATATGAGCAGTTCTTC. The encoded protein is CASTSWGPRYEQFF.

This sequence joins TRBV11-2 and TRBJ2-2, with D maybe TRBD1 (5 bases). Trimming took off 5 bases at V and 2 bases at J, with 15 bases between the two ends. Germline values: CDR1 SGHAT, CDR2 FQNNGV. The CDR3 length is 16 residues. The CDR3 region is CASSPPPRVNTGELFF. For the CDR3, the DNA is TGTGCCAGCAGCCCTCCCCCCAGGGTAAACACCGGGGAGCTGTTTTTT.

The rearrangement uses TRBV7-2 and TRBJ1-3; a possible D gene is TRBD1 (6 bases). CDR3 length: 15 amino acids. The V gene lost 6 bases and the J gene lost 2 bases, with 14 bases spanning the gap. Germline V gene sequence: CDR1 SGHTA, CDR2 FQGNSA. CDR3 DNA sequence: TGTGCCAGCAGTCGGGGGGGCGCTGCTGGAAACACCATATATTTT. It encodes CASSRGGAAGNTIYF.

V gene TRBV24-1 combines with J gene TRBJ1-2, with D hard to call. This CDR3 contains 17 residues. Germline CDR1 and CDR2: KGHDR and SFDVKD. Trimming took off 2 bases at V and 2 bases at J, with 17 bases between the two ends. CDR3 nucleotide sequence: TGTGCCACCAGTGATTATTCGAGGCAGACCATCAACTATGGCTACACCTTC. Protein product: CATSDYSRQTINYGYTF.

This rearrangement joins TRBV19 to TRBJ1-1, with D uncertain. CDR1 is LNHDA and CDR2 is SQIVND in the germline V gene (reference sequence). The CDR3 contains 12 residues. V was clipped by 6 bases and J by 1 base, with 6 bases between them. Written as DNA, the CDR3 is TGTGCCAGTAGGACATCGAACACTGAAGCTTTCTTT. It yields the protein CASRTSNTEAFF.

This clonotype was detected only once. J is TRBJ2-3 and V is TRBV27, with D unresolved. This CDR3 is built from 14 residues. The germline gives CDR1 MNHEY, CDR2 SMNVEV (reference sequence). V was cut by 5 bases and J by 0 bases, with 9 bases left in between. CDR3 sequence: CASSLRPSTDTQYF. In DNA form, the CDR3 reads TGTGCCAGCAGTCTGCGCCCCAGCACAGATACGCAGTATTTT.